This T cell receptor (beta chain) is drawn from a study of cytomegalovirus exposure and HLA in healthy donors (dated by TCRdb to between 2016 and 2019). Background for the entire study: An earlier analysis of several hundred of the donors reported approximately 300 Gb of sequence data and around 120 million unique TCR beta sequences obtained from around 190 million T cells. To study patterns of TCR occurrence, a later analysis re-analyzed previously published TCR beta repertoires from around 660 donors and added high-resolution HLA genotyping. Among the roughly 380 genotyped donors, about 83% belonged to the genetic ancestry cluster associated with self-reported Caucasian donors. Typing coverage differed by locus: A, B, C, DRB1 and DQB1 were typed in roughly 620-630 donors, DQA1 in approximately 520, DPA1 in over 600, and DPB1 in just under 490. The study used immunosequencing to profile the T cell repertoires of about 670 subjects and linked those repertoires to cytomegalovirus serostatus. HLA typing included class I and class II loci at four-digit resolution. High-throughput TCR immunosequencing, statistical association of individual TCRs with disease status, and machine learning were combined to predict cytomegalovirus infection status. A handful of DR-DQ haplotypes were handled as single units for association and clustering because linkage in the cohort was strong. Rather than using new phenotypic data, the later analysis identified candidate immune exposures from TCR beta sequences and from how often those sequences occurred across donors. Donor age, sex, ethnicity and CMV serostatus were collected together with the repertoire data. An earlier analysis of 587 of the donors used high-throughput TCR beta sequencing to judge whether each TCR beta V gene segment behaved as functional or pseudogenic. Every repertoire in the discovery cohort had been generated on one and the same sequencing platform. A separate validation cohort of over 95 different subjects was used in addition to the roughly 700-subject first cohort. Among 398 genotyped donors of the cohort, an average of roughly 230,000 unique TCR beta nucleotide sequences was sequenced per donor, of which approximately 19% were non-productive. An early release covering 550 to 700 HLA-typed donors comprised approximately 300 gigabases of sequencing data and around 80 million unique TCR sequences. The study aimed to test whether signatures of past pathogen exposure could be identified by cataloging public T cell receptors. In a later genetic analysis, genome-wide SNP genotypes for about 65% of the roughly 700 donors were used, and that subset was treated as a discovery cohort.

About this clone itself: The specificity of this receptor is unknown. Base qualities are not recorded, but no much larger clone differs from it by a single base.

The CDR3 has 14 amino acids, counting the end cysteine and phenylalanine. The CDR3 DNA has 42 bases and is translated from base 1. CDR1 and CDR2 are read off the germline V gene as SGHAT and FQNNGV. Relative to germline, V is 5 bases shorter and J is 6 bases shorter, with 16 bases between their ends. The cohort comprised more than 550 healthy bone marrow donors. All cohort members were sampled while nominally healthy, although unrecorded immune exposures were likely present. The donor was CMV seropositive and was included in the group of 290 or so seropositive cohort members. Every donor gave a peripheral blood sample, and the peripheral blood mononuclear cells from that sample were used for TCR beta sequencing. Genomic DNA extraction from the blood cell samples was performed with the Qiagen DNeasy Blood Extraction Kit. What the work shows at the level of the full study, not this receptor alone: Because some donors lacked HLA typing at each locus, the association tests relied only on the typed subset. Roughly uniform sequencing depth across donors was assumed in presence/absence analyses, although this assumption may not hold. A later genetic analysis associated a missense DCLRE1C variant with V-gene and J-gene trimming of TCR beta chains, and an independent cohort replicated the association. Some IMGT-functional V segments, including TRBV6-2 and TRBV6-3, could not be told apart with the 87-base-pair reads, so those segments were excluded. In a later analysis, 15,000 to 20,000 TCR beta sequences were associated with specific HLA alleles at a false discovery rate of 0.05. This cohort had only TCR beta chains sequenced, and the lack of alpha or paired-chain data limited which features could be detected. In a later analysis, HLA-associated TCR beta chains were found to be more clonally expanded and to have lower generation probabilities than equally common non-associated chains. A few of the identified cytomegalovirus-associated TCR beta chains were confirmed in vitro to be specific for cytomegalovirus antigens. When HLA alleles, especially DR and DQ, strongly co-occurred, attributing TCR associations to individual alleles was difficult. Correlated functional status among segregating V segments might be attributable to linkage disequilibrium, but an unknown experimental factor could not be ruled out. A group of highly shared sequence variants was considered likely to be a technical artifact of the sequencing pipeline. For the cohort, immune exposure information was limited to CMV serostatus. Broadly in line with IMGT annotations, most TCR beta V segments showed up in productive rearrangements about 87% or about 30% of the time in an earlier analysis of a few hundred of the donors. The study listed 164 TCR beta chains as associated with cytomegalovirus. Compared with the approximately 700-donor mean, donors in an Asian-associated ancestry cluster had fewer N-insertions in productive TCRs, according to a later genetic analysis. According to a later analysis, most CMV-associated TCR beta chains appeared to be HLA-restricted, and the HLA associations seemed to be driven largely by CMV exposure. A further reported finding was that TCR beta sequences accurately predicted the HLA-A and HLA-B alleles for most subjects in the first cohort. A later analysis reported that several top co-occurrence clusters appeared linked to parvovirus B19, influenza, CMV and Epstein-Barr virus. Most TCR sequences were seen in very few donors, while some public TCRs were found in many individuals. Over 15 rarely observed V segments, including chromosome 9 orphons, were excluded from the earlier analysis of about 610 of the donors because counts were too low. The authors suggested that the approach could potentially be generalized to other disease states and immunological phenotypes. Cytomegalovirus status was reported to be diagnosed by the classifier with high specificity and sensitivity in both the original and validation cohorts. According to a later analysis, TCR association rates differed among HLA loci, with DRB1 alleles showing the most associated TCRs and HLA-C alleles showing the fewest.

Receptor amplification or capture employed the immunoSEQ multiplex PCR assay. The multiplex PCR relied on a mix of 60 forward primers for TCR Vbeta segments and 13 reverse primers for TCR Jbeta segments. A multiplex PCR assay on genomic DNA amplified the CDR3 region of rearranged TCR beta genes. On the Illumina HiSeq System, the amplified TCR beta libraries were sequenced as 87-base-pair reads. In the paper's pipeline: Across the 700 or so repertoires, a later analysis counted 80 million or so unique TCR beta chains, 9.5 million to 13 million of which were shared by at least two donors. Raw reads were error-corrected and collapsed into unique sequences by a nearest-neighbor algorithm in which closely related sequences were merged to remove PCR and sequencing errors. Alignment of CDR3 sequences to IMGT reference sequences was used to assign V, D and J gene segments. For a sequence to be retained, a match of at least six nucleotides to both a V gene segment and a J gene segment was required. A rearrangement was called productive if the CDR3 had no stop codons and remained in frame with V and J, and every other rearrangement was called non-productive. CDR3 was defined by IMGT convention, running from the second conserved V-encoded cysteine to the conserved J-encoded phenylalanine. Sequences without an unambiguous match to a single V gene segment were excluded from the earlier analysis of 450 to 650 of the donors. An earlier analysis of a few hundred of the donors called V segments functional above 56.7% productive rearrangements and segregating when the between-donor standard deviation exceeded 5%. A statistical classification framework was developed to diagnose cytomegalovirus status using the catalog of TCR beta chain sequences. A later analysis assigned V and J genes by comparing TCR nucleotide sequences with IMGT/GENE-DB human TR gene sequences. The TCRdist pipeline was used in a later analysis to assign CDR3 sequences and most-parsimonious VDJ recombination scenarios. In a later analysis, each TCR beta chain was defined by its CDR3 amino acid sequence together with its V-gene family, and reads lacking a unique V-gene family were excluded. In a later analysis, 500 to 700 highly shared, low-generation-probability nucleotide sequences were removed to address suspected cross-contamination and a sequencing artifact. A later analysis calculated a clonal expansion index for each public chain from normalized within-repertoire ranks of inferred template counts. In a later analysis, generation probabilities were computed with a VDJ recombination model fitted to out-of-frame rearrangements, and the resulting probabilities were checked against IGoR. A later analysis scored TCR-TCR, TCR-HLA and TCR-CMV co-occurrence with hypergeometric tests, applying a repertoire-size bias correction to TCR pairs. False discovery rates were estimated in a later analysis by permuting HLA or CMV assignments 20 times. In a later analysis, co-occurring TCRs were grouped using DBSCAN, with TCRdist sequence similarity added in when clustering inside HLA-allele-positive subsets. For co-occurrence clustering, repertoires with fewer than 30,000 or more than 120,000 public chains were excluded, along with roughly 5 repertoires with anomalous nucleotide sharing. Drawn from immuneACCESS, this table holds only the in-frame rearrangements with V and J called that TCRdb kept. Clones are partly lost; checked studies trace under half to an unresolved V gene and leave the rest unexplained. V, J and clone size are those of that table, while D and trimming were read from the DNA. This sample holds 85,000 to 100,000 clones; about 85% were observed only once. The top ten hold 1% to 1.5% of the sample.

This receptor chain uses TRBV11-2 and TRBJ1-1, and possibly TRBD1, on 5 matching bases. The TCR sequence derives from a girl aged 2-10 years in good health and CMV-seropositive. Source material: PBMCs. The DNA sequence reads TGTGCCAGCAGCACCCCAAGGTGGGGCCCTGAAGCTTTCTTT. It codes for CASSTPRWGPEAFF.